This T cell receptor (beta chain) was identified in a study of regulatory T cells in long-lasting Graves disease. The CDR3 totals 15 residues. From germline, CDR1 is SNHLY and CDR2 FYNNEI. In regard to this clonotype: Its matching antigen is unknown.

The time point here: newly diagnosed GD, antithyroid drugs for less than 3 months. PBMC RNA served as the TCR library source. EDTA tubes received about 9.4 milliliters of drawn peripheral blood. With iRepertoire HTBI primers and Arm-PCR of CDR3 regions, TCR beta libraries were built. A single record per CDR3 protein comes from TCRdb applying MiXCR to the multiplex PCR reads. The sample yields 540,000 or so distinct CDR3 sequences, roughly 13% seen once. Study results and limitations: The study found TRBV28, TRBJ1-2 and TRBJ2-5 favored in persistent disease. Blood alone, not thyroid tissue, was studied.

These data also formed part of another study, on T cells in Graves' hyperthyroidism and ophthalmopathy. This second study says: Patients between 18 and 65 years old had hyperthyroidism, newly diagnosed and lasting under 2 months.

The clonotype comes from a man aged 25-45 years with Graves disease. This chain connects TRBV2 to TRBJ2-3; tentative D call: TRBD2 (5 bases). The DNA matches TRBJ2-5 better at its end, which makes the J call doubtful. The specimen was peripheral blood mononuclear cells (PBMCs), collected at new diagnosis, from a patient treated with antithyroid drugs. The CDR3 coding sequence is TGTGCCAGCAGGATAAACCCGACTACGTTGGAGACCCAGTACTTC. Protein sequence: CASRINPTTLETQYF.